The rows below give T cell receptor beta chains drawn from one sample of a study of long-term antiretroviral therapy in people with HIV. TCRdb keeps only in-frame clones here, not all; method: immunoSEQ multiplex PCR. The sample includes about 44,000 clones, about 95% seen only once; the top ten take 2.7%. The material was unsorted PBMCs, obtained 3.7 years after starting antiretroviral therapy. The receptors here all came from a woman between 45 and 60 years old with HIV. Both conserved end residues are part of each CDR3. The order of the fields is D gene, J gene, V gene, clone size, CDR3 DNA, CDR3 protein. D genes are given only for firm matches. Clone size is stated in some rows and not others, as once, few, many or a class when expanded.

d_gene: .; j_gene: TRBJ1-5; v_gene: TRBV29-1; abundance: .; CDR3nt: TGCAGCGTTGGTGGGGCCAATCAGCCCCAGCATTTT; CDR3aa: CSVGGANQPQHF
d_gene: TRBD1; j_gene: TRBJ2-1; v_gene: TRBV9; abundance: .; CDR3nt: TGTGCCAGCAGCGTAACCGAGACAGGGGGCTACAATGAGCAGTTCTTC; CDR3aa: CASSVTETGGYNEQFF
d_gene: .; j_gene: TRBJ1-1; v_gene: TRBV29-1; abundance: .; CDR3nt: TGCAGCGTTGGCTGGGGGGTGGGGCTGAACACTGAAGCTTTCTTT; CDR3aa: CSVGWGVGLNTEAFF
d_gene: .; j_gene: TRBJ1-3; v_gene: TRBV6-1; abundance: .; CDR3nt: TGTGCCAGCAGTGACAGGGCAGATGGAAACACCATATATTTT; CDR3aa: CASSDRADGNTIYF
d_gene: .; j_gene: TRBJ2-6; v_gene: TRBV2; abundance: .; CDR3nt: TGTGCCAGCAGCCGGGACACGCTCTCTGGGGCCAACGTCCTGACTTTC; CDR3aa: CASSRDTLSGANVLTF
d_gene: TRBD1; j_gene: TRBJ1-1; v_gene: TRBV5-1; abundance: .; CDR3nt: TGCGCCAGCAGCTTACTATCTACAGGGGCGAACACTGAAGCTTTCTTT; CDR3aa: CASSLLSTGANTEAFF
d_gene: .; j_gene: TRBJ1-1; v_gene: TRBV5-1; abundance: once; CDR3nt: TGCGCCAGCAGCTTGAGAGGGTCTTGGAACACTGAAGCTTTCTTT; CDR3aa: CASSLRGSWNTEAFF
d_gene: .; j_gene: TRBJ1-3; v_gene: TRBV6-1; abundance: .; CDR3nt: TGTGCCAGCTCCGGAATGGGAAACACCATATATTTT; CDR3aa: CASSGMGNTIYF
d_gene: .; j_gene: TRBJ1-6; v_gene: TRBV19; abundance: .; CDR3nt: TGTGCCAGTAGTGCTACAAGGACCCTTAATTCACCCCTCCACTTT; CDR3aa: CASSATRTLNSPLHF
d_gene: TRBD1; j_gene: TRBJ1-6; v_gene: TRBV7-8; abundance: once; CDR3nt: TGTGCCAGCAGCTTGACAGGGGCCAATTCACCCCTCCACTTT; CDR3aa: CASSLTGANSPLHF
d_gene: .; j_gene: TRBJ2-6; v_gene: TRBV9; abundance: .; CDR3nt: TGTGCCAGCAGCGTAGTAAAAGCTGGGGCCAACGTCCTGACTTTC; CDR3aa: CASSVVKAGANVLTF
d_gene: TRBD1; j_gene: TRBJ1-2; v_gene: TRBV29-1; abundance: .; CDR3nt: TGCAGCGTGACCGTGGGACAGTTATATGGCTACACCTTC; CDR3aa: CSVTVGQLYGYTF
d_gene: TRBD1; j_gene: TRBJ2-2; v_gene: TRBV7-6; abundance: .; CDR3nt: TGTGCCAGCAGACCCGGGACAGAGAACACCGGGGAGCTGTTTTTT; CDR3aa: CASRPGTENTGELFF
d_gene: TRBD1; j_gene: TRBJ2-2; v_gene: TRBV6-5; abundance: .; CDR3nt: TGCGCCAGCGCGGACAGGGTCGGCACCGGGGAGCTGTTTTTT; CDR3aa: CASADRVGTGELFF
d_gene: TRBD1; j_gene: TRBJ1-5; v_gene: TRBV4-1; abundance: .; CDR3nt: TGCGCCAGCAGCCAAGAACCCAACACAGGGGCTAGCAATCAGCCCCAGCATTTT; CDR3aa: CASSQEPNTGASNQPQHF
d_gene: TRBD2; j_gene: TRBJ2-1; v_gene: TRBV19; abundance: .; CDR3nt: TGTGCCAGTAGTCTTCTAGCGGGGGGGCCCTACAATGAGCAGTTCTTC; CDR3aa: CASSLLAGGPYNEQFF
d_gene: .; j_gene: TRBJ2-2; v_gene: TRBV5-1; abundance: .; CDR3nt: TGCGCCAGCAGCTTGGAGGGGGGCGACACCGGGGAGCTGTTTTTT; CDR3aa: CASSLEGGDTGELFF
d_gene: .; j_gene: TRBJ1-6; v_gene: TRBV12-5; abundance: .; CDR3nt: TGTGCTCGTCACCGGGTCCCTAATTCACCCCTCCACTTT; CDR3aa: CARHRVPNSPLHF
d_gene: .; j_gene: TRBJ1-1; v_gene: TRBV10-3; abundance: .; CDR3nt: TGTGCCATCAGTGAGTCGAGGGCTGGGAACACTGAAGCTTTCTTT; CDR3aa: CAISESRAGNTEAFF
d_gene: .; j_gene: TRBJ1-1; v_gene: TRBV5-5; abundance: .; CDR3nt: TGTGCCAGCAGCTTTGGTATTAGGAACACTGAAGCTTTCTTT; CDR3aa: CASSFGIRNTEAFF
d_gene: .; j_gene: TRBJ1-2; v_gene: TRBV5-4; abundance: .; CDR3nt: TGTGCCAGCAGCCGGGAAGGGATTCCGTACTACACCTTC; CDR3aa: CASSREGIPYYTF
d_gene: TRBD1; j_gene: TRBJ2-1; v_gene: TRBV6-4; abundance: .; CDR3nt: TGTGCCAGCAGTGCGGGACAGGGGGTCTCCTACAATGAGCAGTTCTTC; CDR3aa: CASSAGQGVSYNEQFF
d_gene: .; j_gene: TRBJ2-3; v_gene: TRBV6-6; abundance: .; CDR3nt: TGTGCCAGCAGTTACAGAGGACAGACACTAGATACGCAGTATTTT; CDR3aa: CASSYRGQTLDTQYF
d_gene: .; j_gene: TRBJ1-3; v_gene: TRBV10-3; abundance: once; CDR3nt: TGTGCCATCAGGGGCGAAGGGTCAGGTGGAAACACCATATATTTT; CDR3aa: CAIRGEGSGGNTIYF
d_gene: TRBD1; j_gene: TRBJ1-2; v_gene: TRBV5-5; abundance: .; CDR3nt: TGTGCCAGCAGCCCCGGGACAGGGGGCTTACGTGGCTATGGCTACACCTTC; CDR3aa: CASSPGTGGLRGYGYTF
d_gene: .; j_gene: TRBJ1-1; v_gene: TRBV2; abundance: .; CDR3nt: TGTGCCAGCAGTGAGATCGCGTCGTACACTGAAGCTTTCTTT; CDR3aa: CASSEIASYTEAFF
d_gene: .; j_gene: TRBJ1-1; v_gene: TRBV27; abundance: .; CDR3nt: TGTGCCAGCAGTCCACTAGGGGGGGCCACTGAAGCTTTCTTT; CDR3aa: CASSPLGGATEAFF
d_gene: .; j_gene: TRBJ1-3; v_gene: TRBV27; abundance: .; CDR3nt: TGTGCCAGCGACTCTGGAAACACCATATATTTT; CDR3aa: CASDSGNTIYF
d_gene: .; j_gene: TRBJ1-1; v_gene: TRBV30; abundance: few; CDR3nt: TGTGCCTGGAGAAAAGTTCTCATGAACACTGAAGCTTTCTTT; CDR3aa: CAWRKVLMNTEAFF
d_gene: TRBD2; j_gene: TRBJ2-1; v_gene: TRBV2; abundance: .; CDR3nt: TGTGCCAGCAGTGGCGAAGCGGGGGGGCTTAATGAGCAGTTCTTC; CDR3aa: CASSGEAGGLNEQFF
d_gene: TRBD2; j_gene: TRBJ2-1; v_gene: TRBV25-1; abundance: .; CDR3nt: TGTGCCAGCCGAGCGGGGGGTCTCTCCTACAATGAGCAGTTCTTC; CDR3aa: CASRAGGLSYNEQFF
d_gene: TRBD2; j_gene: TRBJ2-5; v_gene: TRBV4-2; abundance: once; CDR3nt: TGTGCCAGCAGCCAAAGGCGGGGGGCAGGGATGGAGACCCAGTACTTC; CDR3aa: CASSQRRGAGMETQYF
d_gene: TRBD1; j_gene: TRBJ2-2; v_gene: TRBV5-1; abundance: once; CDR3nt: TGCGCCAGCAGCTTGAGTCCCGGGACAGTTAACACCGGGGAGCTGTTTTTT; CDR3aa: CASSLSPGTVNTGELFF
d_gene: TRBD2; j_gene: TRBJ2-7; v_gene: TRBV19; abundance: .; CDR3nt: TGTGCCAGTAGCTCCCAGGTCGGACCGGGACTAGCGGGTCGGTACGAGCAGTACTTC; CDR3aa: CASSSQVGPGLAGRYEQYF
d_gene: TRBD1; j_gene: TRBJ1-2; v_gene: TRBV7-9; abundance: .; CDR3nt: TGTGCCAGCCATCCCGGGACAGGGAGTGGCTACACCTTC; CDR3aa: CASHPGTGSGYTF